A single sample is the source of the 21 T cell receptor beta chains below, sequenced in a study of cytomegalovirus exposure and HLA in healthy donors. The PCR had 60 Vbeta and 13 Jbeta primers. Only in-frame clones appear in the TCRdb table, and some are missing; sequencing was by immunoSEQ multiplex PCR. This sample yields 150,000 to 200,000 clones, of which less than 85% are seen a single time; 4.3% belongs to the top ten. The material sequenced was PBMCs. The receptors come from a man in his forties in good health and CMV-seronegative.

The chain couples TRBV4-3 to TRBJ1-2; perhaps TRBD1 as D (5 bases). Trimming left V 0 bases short and J 7 bases short, with 12 bases between. The CDR3 is made up of 14 amino acids. Germline V gene lookup returns CDR1 LGHNA and CDR2 YSLEER. In DNA form, the CDR3 reads TGCGCCAGCAGCCAAGACCAGGGCTTAGGTGGCTACACCTTC. It translates to CASSQDQGLGGYTF.

This chain joins TRBV29-1 and TRBJ1-2; the D gene is possibly TRBD1 (6 bases). Germline V CDR1 and CDR2: SQVTM, ANQGSEA. This CDR3 is built from 12 residues. The V and J ends lost 6 bases and 4 bases respectively, with 12 bases between them. The CDR3 is CSVPSDSYGYTF. The CDR3 DNA sequence: TGCAGCGTCCCCTCGGACAGCTATGGCTACACCTTC.

This clone was counted between two and nine times. One end of the junction is discordant with germline, which a read error may explain. The rearrangement links TRBV2 to TRBJ2-7, with TRBD2 identical over 9 bases. CDR1 SNHLY and CDR2 FYNNEI come from the germline V gene. The CDR3 contains 15 residues. The DNA for the CDR3 is TGTGCCAGCAGGCTCAGGACTAGCGTCTCCTCCGAGCAGTACTTC. Its protein is CASRLRTSVSSEQYF.

This clone was counted only a few times. This sequence joins TRBV28 and TRBJ2-3; TRBD2 matches 11 bases. The germline CDR1 and CDR2 sequences are MDHEN and SYDVKM. V was pared by 2 bases and J by 1 base, with 5 bases of the junction left unmatched. CDR3 size: 17 residues. CDR3 sequence (DNA): TGTGCCAGCAGTTTAGACATACTAGCGGGGGGCACAGATACGCAGTATTTT. Translated, it gives CASSLDILAGGTDTQYF.

The chain has TRBV10-1 and TRBJ1-5; TRBD1 is a possible D gene (5 bases). Germline V gene data show CDR1 as WNHNN and CDR2 as SYGVQD (reference sequence). There are 16 residues in the CDR3. Trimming removed 3 bases from V and 4 bases from J, with 16 bases in between. DNA for the CDR3: TGCGCCAGCAGTGAAGATCGGGTAACAGGTAATCAGCCCCAGCATTTT. As protein: CASSEDRVTGNQPQHF.

The chain links TRBV7-9 to TRBJ1-2, with D uncertain. With 4 bases removed from V and 6 bases from J, the gap between germline ends came to 12 bases. In germline, CDR1 is SEHNR, CDR2 FQNEAQ (reference sequence). The CDR3 has 13 residues. CDR3 nucleotides: TGTGCCAGCAGCTCAGTCCCCGAGGATGGCTACACCTTC. Translated, it gives CASSSVPEDGYTF.

This clone occurred a few times. The rearrangement links TRBV9 to TRBJ2-1; TRBD2 is a possible D gene (6 bases). Germline CDR1 reads SGDLS; CDR2 reads YYNGEE. The V and J ends lost 1 base and 8 bases respectively, with 16 bases between them. The CDR3 extends over 15 amino acids. The DNA for the CDR3 is TGTGCCAGCAGCGTACCCGGGGGTCCGGCTGATGAGCAGTTCTTC. Translating it yields CASSVPGGPADEQFF.

The genes are TRBV11-2 and TRBJ1-2; 8 bases fit TRBD1. Germline loops: CDR1 SGHAT, CDR2 FQNNGV. CDR3 length: 16 residues. Trimming removed 5 bases from V and 3 bases from J; junction bases left unmatched: 11. This chain's CDR3 is CASSPWEGQVDYGYTF. The DNA for the CDR3 is TGTGCCAGCAGCCCCTGGGAGGGACAGGTGGACTATGGCTACACCTTC.

The chain joins TRBV30 to TRBJ1-1; tentatively, D is TRBD1 (6 bases). CDR3 length: 14 amino acids. Germline V CDR1 and CDR2: GTSNPN, SVGIG (reference sequence). The CDR3 DNA reads as TGTGGGTGGGGGCAGTACTTCATGAACACTGAAGCTTTCTTT. Protein: CGWGQYFMNTEAFF.

This chain links TRBV15 with TRBJ2-1, with no clear D. V lost 1 base and J lost 5, with 9 bases in between. The germline V gene encodes CDR1 LNHNV and CDR2 YYDKDF (reference sequence). The CDR3 totals 14 residues. The CDR3 DNA follows: TGTGCCACCAGCAGAGTGGCGGAAAACAATGAGCAGTTCTTC. Its protein product is CATSRVAENNEQFF. Using reference TRBV15 and TRBJ2-1 for the parts outside the CDR3, the full variable domain is DAMVIQNPRYQVTQFGKPVTLSCSQTLNHNVMYWYQQKSSQAPKLLFHYYDKDFNNEADTPDNFQSRRPNTSFCFLDIRSPGLGDTAMYLCATSRVAENNEQFFGPGTRLTVL.

This chain connects TRBV19 to TRBJ2-7, with D perhaps TRBD1 (6 bases). Per the germline V gene, CDR1 is LNHDA and CDR2 is SQIVND (reference sequence). V was shortened by 7 bases and J by 0 bases, with 16 bases between the two germline ends. This CDR3 is 15 amino acids long. The CDR3 loop reads CASNTGRGASYEQYF. CDR3 nucleotides: TGTGCCAGTAATACAGGGAGAGGGGCCTCCTACGAGCAGTACTTC.

The genes are TRBV4-1 and TRBJ2-7; D unclear. The CDR3 sequence is 16 residues long. V was pared by 0 bases and J by 2 bases, with 14 bases between. Germline V lookup: CDR1 MGHRA, CDR2 YSYEKL. Here the CDR3 reads CASSQEGGARTYEQYF. CDR3 nucleotides: TGCGCCAGCAGCCAAGAAGGTGGAGCTAGGACCTACGAGCAGTACTTC.

The chain carries TRBV9 and TRBJ1-2, with TRBD1 matching 8 bases. CDR1 and CDR2 from the germline V gene are SGDLS and YYNGEE. CDR3 length: 12 residues. With V trimmed by 5 bases and J by 8 bases, 5 bases remained unmatched. CDR3 in DNA: TGTGCCAGCAGGGACAGGGTCACCGGCTACACCTTC. As protein: CASRDRVTGYTF.

The chain joins TRBV6-6 to TRBJ2-1; 7 nucleotides line up with TRBD1. This CDR3 has 14 residues. CDR1 MNHNY and CDR2 SVGAGI come from the germline V gene (reference sequence). V was clipped by 6 bases and J by 4 bases; unmatched bases: 6. CDR3 nucleotides: TGTGCCAGCAGCCCACAGGGGATTTACAATGAGCAGTTCTTC. Translation: CASSPQGIYNEQFF.

This clone has only a few counts. The rearrangement links TRBV25-1 to TRBJ1-2; D not certain. V dropped 3 bases and J dropped 5 bases, with 13 bases sitting between them. Germline loops: CDR1 MGHDK, CDR2 SYGVNS. The length of the CDR3 is 14 residues. CDR3 bases: TGTGCCAGCAGTGATTATGAGGGTAGGTATGGCTACACCTTC. It yields the protein CASSDYEGRYGYTF.

V and J are TRBV13 and TRBJ2-3, with 8 bases identical to TRBD2. V lost 4 bases, J lost 2 bases, and 8 bases stayed unmatched. Per the germline V gene, CDR1 is PRHDT and CDR2 is FYEKMQ (reference sequence). The length of the CDR3 is 16 residues. CDR3 DNA sequence: TGTGCCAGCAGCTCGTCCGGGACTAGACACACAGATACGCAGTATTTT. Residues: CASSSSGTRHTDTQYF.

V and J are TRBV5-4 and TRBJ2-5, with 10 bases identical to TRBD1. The J call may be mistaken, given a closer DNA end match to TRBJ2-7. CDR1 SGHNT and CDR2 YYREEE come from the germline V gene (reference sequence). This CDR3 has 15 residues. The CDR3 coding sequence is TGTGCCAGCAGGGGGACAGGGGCCGCCCCCTACGAGCAGTACTTC. It yields the protein CASRGTGAAPYEQYF.

This clone came up once. The rearrangement uses TRBV27 and TRBJ1-5, with unresolved D. Trimming took off 3 bases at V and 3 bases at J, with 12 bases between the two ends. There are 15 residues in the CDR3. Germline values: CDR1 MNHEY, CDR2 SMNVEV (reference sequence). The CDR3 spells CASSFYSGPNQPQHF. CDR3 DNA sequence: TGTGCCAGCAGTTTCTACTCAGGCCCCAATCAGCCCCAGCATTTT.

The chain combines TRBV7-6 with TRBJ1-1; D ambiguous. This CDR3 region has 16 residues. Germline CDR1 and CDR2: SGHVS and FNYEAQ. V gave up 4 bases and J gave up 5 bases, with 20 bases separating them. For the CDR3, the DNA is TGTGCCAGCAGCTCTACCCCAGGTGGTGCTGGGACTGAAGCTTTCTTT. Protein sequence: CASSSTPGGAGTEAFF.

The rearrangement links TRBV25-1 to TRBJ2-7; 8 nucleotides agree with TRBD1. The ends lost 6 bases at V and 5 bases at J; junction bases unmatched: 18. Germline V CDR1 and CDR2: MGHDK, SYGVNS. The CDR3 has 17 amino acids. CDR3 amino acids: CASSSGTGIFCYDEQYF. For the CDR3, the DNA is TGTGCCAGCAGCTCTGGGACAGGTATATTCTGCTACGACGAGCAGTACTTC.

The V call is TRBV9, the J call TRBJ2-5; 8 bases match TRBD2. The J call may be in error: the DNA end matches TRBJ2-7 better. The V gene's germline CDR1 is SGDLS and CDR2 YYNGEE. This CDR3 comprises 14 residues. CDR3 protein: CASSTQGGGHEQYF. The CDR3 DNA sequence: TGTGCCAGCAGCACCCAGGGCGGGGGGCACGAGCAGTACTTC.